These T cell receptor beta chains were read from a single sample in a study of T cells after yellow fever vaccination. TCRdb used MiXCR to reprocess the 5' RACE reads, holding one entry per CDR3 protein. The table includes 500,000 to 650,000 distinct CDR3 sequences, about 12% detected once. The material was PBMCs, obtained on the day of the yellow fever booster vaccination. Receptor source: a man younger than 45 who received the YFV17D yellow fever vaccine. The CDR3 runs from the conserved cysteine through the conserved F or W. D genes are given only for firm matches. For some rows the clone size is stated as once, few or many, or as a class when expanded; others skip it.

size,J,V,D,CDR3,DNA
.,TRBJ1-5,TRBV28,.,CASSLIEGYQPQHF,TGTGCCAGCAGTTTAATCGAGGGCTATCAGCCCCAGCATTTT
few,TRBJ1-6,TRBV12-3/TRBV12-4,.,CASSSNYNSPLHF,TGTGCCAGCAGTTCAAACTATAATTCACCCCTCCACTTT
few,TRBJ1-2,TRBV4-3,.,CASSQDQRVVRYTF,TGCGCCAGCAGCCAAGATCAGCGCGTTGTACGCTACACCTTC
.,TRBJ2-2,TRBV2,.,CASHKGTTTTTGELFF,TGTGCCAGCCATAAGGGAACGACCACAACCACCGGGGAGCTGTTTTTT
few,TRBJ2-2,TRBV7-2,TRBD1,CASSLERQGTGELFF,TGTGCCAGCAGCTTAGAGAGACAGGGTACCGGGGAGCTGTTTTTT
many,TRBJ2-2,TRBV4-2,.,CASSPTSGRNTGELFF,TGTGCCAGCAGCCCTACCTCGGGGAGGAACACCGGGGAGCTGTTTTTT
few,TRBJ2-3,TRBV5-4,.,CASSYATGMRTDTQYF,TGTGCCAGCAGTTATGCTACGGGGATGCGCACAGATACGCAGTATTTT
few,TRBJ2-2,TRBV4-3,TRBD2,CASSQALAGVGELFF,TGCGCCAGCAGCCAGGCGCTAGCGGGGGTCGGGGAGCTGTTTTTT
.,TRBJ2-2,TRBV30,.,CAWRNSGSTGELFF,TGTGCCTGGAGGAACTCAGGGAGCACCGGGGAGCTGTTTTTT
.,TRBJ2-1,TRBV7-8,.,CASSPPRGWSSYNEQFF,TGTGCCAGCAGCCCCCCTCGGGGTTGGTCTTCCTACAATGAGCAGTTCTTC
few,TRBJ1-4,TRBV5-1,.,CASSLVENTGKLFF,TGCGCCAGCAGCTTGGTCGAGAACACTGGAAAACTGTTTTTT
many,TRBJ1-4,TRBV7-9,.,CASSGLGSHEKLFF,TGTGCCAGCAGCGGGTTGGGCAGTCATGAAAAACTGTTTTTT
.,TRBJ2-5,TRBV6-2/TRBV6-3,.,CASSYGPRPETQYF,TGTGCCAGCAGTTACGGACCACGACCGGAGACCCAGTACTTC
.,TRBJ1-5,TRBV29-1,.,CSAAGPSGQPQHF,TGCAGCGCCGCCGGGCCGTCGGGTCAGCCCCAGCATTTT
.,TRBJ2-1,TRBV13,TRBD2,CASSLLERDGQFF,TGTGCCAGCAGCCTACTAGAGCGGGACGGGCAGTTCTTC
.,TRBJ2-7,TRBV28,.,CASSRGMGSYEQYF,TGTGCCAGCAGTCGCGGGATGGGCTCCTACGAGCAGTACTTC
few,TRBJ2-6,TRBV6-1,.,CASRTHSGANVLTF,TGTGCCAGCAGGACACACTCTGGGGCCAACGTCCTGACTTTC
few,TRBJ2-7,TRBV12-3/TRBV12-4,.,CASSFGSSVYEQYF,TGTGCCAGCAGTTTTGGTAGTAGCGTCTACGAGCAGTACTTC
few,TRBJ2-7,TRBV7-2,TRBD2,CASSHLAVRSSYEQYF,TGTGCCAGCAGCCACCTAGCGGTGAGGAGCTCCTACGAGCAGTACTTC
.,TRBJ1-2,TRBV18,.,CASSLTEDYGYTF,TGTGCCAGCTCACTGACAGAAGACTATGGCTACACCTTC
.,TRBJ2-7,TRBV15,.,CATSRTPAGPYEQYF,TGTGCCACCAGCAGAACGCCCGCTGGCCCCTACGAGCAGTACTTC
few,TRBJ2-2,TRBV18,TRBD2,CASSLSGSETGELFF,TGTGCCAGCTCCCTGAGCGGGAGTGAAACCGGGGAGCTGTTTTTT
few,TRBJ2-1,TRBV7-2,TRBD2,CASSLSLAGSSYNEQFF,TGTGCCAGCAGCTTGAGCTTAGCGGGGAGCTCCTACAATGAGCAGTTCTTC
few,TRBJ2-1,TRBV15,.,CATSRVRDRNNEQFF,TGTGCCACCAGCAGAGTCCGGGACCGCAACAATGAGCAGTTCTTC